This entry lists 10 T cell receptor beta chains sequenced from one sample in a study of glioma-infiltrating T cells. The iRepertoire nested amplicon-rescue multiplex PCR amplified TCR alpha and beta CDR3s from RNA. TCRdb redid the calling of the multiplex PCR reads with MiXCR, one entry per CDR3 protein. The data show 400,000 or so distinct CDR3 sequences, 41% seen once. Input material: glioma tissue, nonneoplastic brain tissue, or PBMCs (not recorded which). These receptors came from a human donor with low-grade glioma or glioblastoma, undergoing nonglioma brain surgery, or in good health (not recorded which).

This chain links TRBV7-2 with TRBJ1-5; D is unresolved. This CDR3 contains 14 residues. Germline V gives CDR1 SGHTA, CDR2 FQGNSA. V was shortened by 5 bases and J by 7 bases, with 15 bases between the two germline ends. CDR3 sequence (DNA): TGTGCCAGCAGCCTCATGGCTCGGGGACAGCCCCAGCATTTT. Translated, it gives CASSLMARGQPQHF.

This clonotype was detected many times. The chain recombines TRBV27 with TRBJ2-2, with 10 positions matching TRBD2. The CDR3 loop spans 16 amino acids. Per the germline V gene, CDR1 is MNHEY and CDR2 is SMNVEV (reference sequence). V dropped 4 bases and J dropped 4; count of bases not matched to a gene: 6. DNA of the CDR3: TGTGCCAGCAGTTCGCGGACTAGCGGAGGCACCGGGGAGCTGTTTTTT. Residues: CASSSRTSGGTGELFF.

On this clonotype: This sequence may be a read error, since a much larger clone differs from it by one base. The chain joins TRBV6-2 or TRBV6-3 to TRBJ2-3; possible D gene TRBD2, 5 bases. Germline V gives CDR1 MNHEY, CDR2 SVGEGT. The CDR3 sequence is 15 residues long. CDR3 sequence: CASNYPEEVTDTQYF. The CDR3 DNA reads TGTGCCAGCAATTACCCGGAGGAAGTCACAGATACGCAGTATTTT.

This clonotype has a handful of counts. The rearrangement joins TRBV28 to TRBJ2-1, with D unresolved. CDR1 is MDHEN, CDR2 SYDVKM, per germline. Between the trimmed V and J ends, which lost 5 bases and 13 bases, there was a span of 12 bases. The CDR3 spans 11 residues. The CDR3 nucleotides read TGTGCCAGCAGTCTATTGGAGACCCAGTTCTTC. As protein: CASSLLETQFF.

The J gene is TRBJ2-7, the V gene TRBV7-2; 11 bases are a match to TRBD2. Germline V gives CDR1 SGHTA, CDR2 FQGNSA. J gave up 2 bases and V 1 base, and 10 bases lay outside the gene matches. The CDR3 totals 18 residues. The CDR3 loop reads CASSLGSGRVYPPYEQYF. The CDR3 DNA sequence: TGTGCCAGCAGCTTAGGTAGCGGGAGGGTTTACCCCCCCTACGAGCAGTACTTC.

In its sample, this clonotype was seen many times. The chain joins TRBV20-1 to TRBJ2-1; D gene unclear. Germline V lookup: CDR1 DFQATT, CDR2 SNEGSKA (reference sequence). The CDR3 totals 11 residues. Trimming left V 6 bases short and J 12 bases short, with 15 bases between. CDR3 region: CSAVNRMGQFF. CDR3 bases: TGCAGTGCCGTCAACAGAATGGGGCAGTTCTTC.

Of note for this clonotype: A much larger clone differs by one base, so this may be a read error. J is TRBJ2-7 and V is TRBV15; D is unresolved. This CDR3 is 15 amino acids long. Germline CDR1 and CDR2: LNHNV and YYDKDF (reference sequence). The DNA for the CDR3 is TGTGCCACCAGCAGCAGACTGGATGGCTCCTACGAGCAGTCCTTC. Its translation is CATSSRLDGSYEQSF. Together with reference TRBV15 and TRBJ2-7, the CDR3 gives the full variable domain: DAMVIQNPRYQVTQFGKPVTLSCSQTLNHNVMYWYQQKSSQAPKLLFHYYDKDFNNEADTPDNFQSRRPNTSFCFLDIRSPGLGDTAMYLCATSSRLDGSYEQSFGPGTRLTVT.

This clonotype was counted a few times. J is TRBJ1-4 and V is TRBV20-1, with D maybe TRBD1 (6 bases). The CDR3 runs 13 residues. Germline V gives CDR1 DFQATT, CDR2 SNEGSKA (reference sequence). Trimming removed 6 bases from V and 5 bases from J, with 13 bases in between. CDR3 bases: TGCAGTGCCTACAGGGTGGAGAATGAAAAACTGTTTTTT. Its protein is CSAYRVENEKLFF.

This clonotype was observed a few times. V usage is TRBV7-2 and J usage is TRBJ2-3; 9 bases match TRBD2. The J segment lost 6 bases and the V segment lost 4 bases, leaving 8 bases of the junction unmatched. CDR3 length: 15 amino acids. Germline values: CDR1 SGHTA, CDR2 FQGNSA. CDR3 sequence: CASSSTGTSFDTQYF. As DNA, the CDR3 is TGTGCCAGCAGCTCCACCGGGACTAGCTTTGATACGCAGTATTTT.

With regard to this clonotype: This could be a read error, since a much larger clone is one nucleotide away. The chain links TRBV6-9 to TRBJ2-3; D not resolved. Germline-derived CDR1 and CDR2 are MNHGY and SVAAGI. CDR3 length: 14 amino acids. Trimming removed 3 bases at V and 4 bases at J, with 11 bases between. CDR3 sequence reads: CASSYAAPADTQYF. The CDR3 DNA reads TGTGCCAGCAGTTACGCTGCTCCCGCAGATACGCAGTATTTT.